Listed here are 21 T cell receptor beta chains from one sample, sequenced in a study of blood T cell repertoires in COVID-19. Data came from immunoSEQ multiplex PCR; TCRdb stores just in-frame clones and leaves some out. The sample carries about 84,000 clones, about 80% recorded once. Sequenced material: peripheral blood. The receptors derive from a man aged 50-59 years with active or convalescent COVID-19.

As regards this clone: Compared with germline, one end of the junction differs, possibly owing to a read error. The rearrangement links TRBV28 to TRBJ2-5, with D possibly matching TRBD2 (5 bases). The CDR3 sequence is 15 residues long. Germline lookup yields CDR1 MDHEN and CDR2 SYDVKM. CDR3 sequence: CASSFVSGIQGTQYF. The CDR3 nucleotides read TGTGCCAGCAGTTTCGTATCGGGGATCCAAGGGACCCAGTACTTC.

The chain couples TRBV7-2 to TRBJ1-2, with D hard to call. With 5 bases removed from V and 4 bases from J, the gap between germline ends came to 17 bases. The CDR3 consists of 15 residues. Germline lookup yields CDR1 SGHTA and CDR2 FQGNSA. The CDR3 loop reads CASSQIGSESYGYTF. The CDR3, as DNA: TGTGCCAGCAGCCAAATCGGCTCGGAGAGCTATGGCTACACCTTC.

The CDR3 region is CASSVQGGDTIYF. CDR3 nucleotides: TGCGCCAGCAGCGTGCAGGGTGGCGACACCATATATTTT. The J gene is TRBJ1-3, the V gene TRBV5-1; possibly TRBD1 for D (5 bases). V shed 4 bases and J shed 8 bases, with 13 bases lying between them. From germline, CDR1 is SGHRS and CDR2 YFSETQ. The CDR3 length is 13 residues.

The chain joins TRBV19 to TRBJ2-6; D uncertain. CDR3 length equals 16 residues. Germline lookup yields CDR1 LNHDA and CDR2 SQIVND (reference sequence). Trimming stripped 3 bases from V and 0 bases from J, with 9 bases between. CDR3 coding DNA: TGTGCCAGTAGTATTGCATTTAGCTCTGGGGCCAACGTCCTGACTTTC. Encoded protein: CASSIAFSSGANVLTF.

The chain carries TRBV12-5 and TRBJ2-3, with TRBD2 identical over 11 bases. Trimming at V came to 1 base and at J to 2 bases, leaving 2 bases not matched to a gene. In germline, CDR1 is LGHNT, CDR2 FRNRAP. This CDR3 is built from 16 residues. The CDR3 protein is CASGLGLAGITDTQYF. CDR3 nucleotide sequence: TGTGCTAGTGGTTTGGGACTAGCGGGGATCACAGATACGCAGTATTTT.

For the CDR3, the DNA is TGCGCCAGCAGCTTGGCCTCAGGGGGTGACACCATATATTTT. Amino acid sequence: CASSLASGGDTIYF. This rearrangement joins TRBV5-1 to TRBJ1-3; 7 bases align to TRBD1. CDR3 length: 14 amino acids. Trimming at V came to 0 bases and at J to 8 bases, leaving 5 bases not matched to a gene. CDR1 and CDR2 (germline): SGHRS, YFSETQ.

This clone came up a few times. V and J are TRBV25-1 and TRBJ2-5, with no clear D. Trimming took 4 bases from V and 5 from J, leaving 11 bases between them. This CDR3 region has 13 residues. Germline V lookup: CDR1 MGHDK, CDR2 SYGVNS. For the CDR3, the DNA is TGTGCCAGCAGTGGCCGGGTCCGGGAGACCCAGTACTTC. Translation: CASSGRVRETQYF.

This chain connects TRBV5-1 to TRBJ2-3; D possibly corresponds to TRBD1 (5 bases). V was shortened by 4 bases and J by 2 bases, with 14 bases between the two germline ends. Germline CDR1 and CDR2: SGHRS and YFSETQ. This CDR3 is built from 15 residues. CDR3 sequence (DNA): TGCGCCAGCAGCCTCGGACATGCCGACACAGATACGCAGTATTTT. Translating it yields CASSLGHADTDTQYF.

This clone was observed a handful of times. The chain recombines TRBV10-3 with TRBJ1-1; 9 nucleotides agree with TRBD1. CDR1 is ENHRY and CDR2 is SYGVKD in the germline V gene. This CDR3 region has 17 residues. Unmatched junction bases numbered 15, after V lost 5 bases and J lost 5 bases. The CDR3 DNA reads as TGTGCCATCAGTCCCACTAGCGGGACAGGGCGACGGACTGAAGCTTTCTTT. This codes for CAISPTSGTGRRTEAFF.

The V call is TRBV4-3, the J call TRBJ1-2; the match to TRBD1 covers 7 bases. The J segment lost 6 bases and the V segment lost 0 bases, leaving 7 bases of the junction unmatched. The length of the CDR3 is 15 residues. Germline CDR1 reads LGHNA; CDR2 reads YSLEER. In DNA, the CDR3 is TGCGCCAGCAGCCAAGATACCAGGGGGATAGATGGCTACACCTTC. It specifies CASSQDTRGIDGYTF.

The V call is TRBV7-6, the J call TRBJ1-4; D might be TRBD1 (6 bases). CDR3 size: 13 residues. Germline V CDR1 and CDR2: SGHVS, FNYEAQ. V gave up 6 bases and J gave up 8 bases, with 13 bases separating them. CDR3 coding DNA: TGTGCCAGCAGTTATAGGGGGGGAGAAAAACTGTTTTTT. It encodes CASSYRGGEKLFF.

This chain joins TRBV7-6 and TRBJ2-4, with TRBD1 identical over 11 bases. With 6 bases clipped from V and 7 bases from J, the junction kept 8 bases outside the gene matches. The CDR3 is 15 amino acids. Germline V lookup: CDR1 SGHVS, CDR2 FNYEAQ. CDR3 amino acids: CASSHGQGAFNIQYF. CDR3 in DNA: TGTGCCAGCAGTCACGGACAGGGGGCTTTTAACATTCAGTACTTC.

This clone has just a few counts. The chain couples TRBV5-1 to TRBJ1-6, with D possibly TRBD1 on 6 matching bases. V was cut by 2 bases and J by 8 bases, with 17 bases left in between. CDR3 length: 16 residues. Germline CDR1 is SGHRS and CDR2 is YFSETQ. CDR3 amino acids: CASSLKQGRGDSPLHF. The CDR3 DNA reads TGCGCCAGCAGCTTAAAACAGGGACGGGGTGATTCACCCCTCCACTTT.

The chain's CDR3 is CASSLEGLPSTNTQYF. The CDR3 DNA is TGTGCCAGCAGCTTGGAGGGACTTCCTAGCACGAATACGCAGTATTTT. This chain joins TRBV5-5 and TRBJ2-3; TRBD2 is a possible D gene (6 bases). The V gene lost 0 bases and the J gene lost 7 bases, with 18 bases spanning the gap. This CDR3 is built from 16 residues. Germline-derived CDR1 and CDR2 are SGHKS and YYEKEE (reference sequence).

The rearrangement joins TRBV19 to TRBJ1-5; 8 bases match TRBD1. The CDR3 length is 17 residues. Germline assignment: CDR1 LNHDA and CDR2 SQIVND (reference sequence). V lost 7 bases to trimming and J lost 1 base; unmatched junction nucleotides: 12. CDR3 DNA sequence: TGTGCCAGTACCTTCTGGACAGGGCCCCTGAGCAATCAGCCCCAGCATTTT. Translating it yields CASTFWTGPLSNQPQHF.

This clone was observed a handful of times. The chain employs TRBV27 and TRBJ2-3; D is uncertain. CDR1 and CDR2 from the germline V gene are MNHEY and SMNVEV (reference sequence). V was trimmed by 4 bases and J by 2 bases, leaving 10 bases between them. The CDR3 length is 14 residues. The CDR3 here is CASSSPVDTDTQYF. DNA of the CDR3: TGTGCCAGCAGTTCCCCGGTCGACACAGATACGCAGTATTTT.

The rearrangement links TRBV25-1 to TRBJ1-1; D gene ambiguous. Per germline, CDR1 MGHDK and CDR2 SYGVNS. With 4 bases removed from V and 3 bases from J, the gap between germline ends came to 9 bases. CDR3 length: 13 amino acids. CDR3 region: CASSANGYTEAFF. The CDR3 DNA reads as TGTGCCAGCAGTGCGAACGGTTACACTGAAGCTTTCTTT.

This chain connects TRBV9 to TRBJ1-3; D is ambiguous. CDR3 length: 14 residues. Trimming left V 0 bases short and J 4 bases short, with 8 bases between. Germline V gene sequence: CDR1 SGDLS, CDR2 YYNGEE. CDR3 loop: CASSVAQAGNTIYF. CDR3 in DNA: TGTGCCAGCAGCGTAGCGCAAGCCGGAAACACCATATATTTT.

J is TRBJ2-5 and V is TRBV7-6, with a possible D match to TRBD1 (5 bases). CDR1 is SGHVS and CDR2 is FNYEAQ in the germline V gene. Between the trimmed V and J ends, which lost 1 base and 1 base, there was a span of 10 bases. This CDR3 has 15 amino acids. CDR3 nucleotides: TGTGCCAGCAGCTTAGTAAGGGGCGGCCAAGAGACCCAGTACTTC. Protein: CASSLVRGGQETQYF.

The count of this clone is one. V usage is TRBV27 and J usage is TRBJ2-1, with no clear D. The CDR3 is 16 residues long. Germline V gene data show CDR1 as MNHEY and CDR2 as SMNVEV (reference sequence). Between the trimmed V and J ends, which lost 6 bases and 7 bases, there was a span of 22 bases. CDR3 protein: CASSPRNTEDFNEQFF. The CDR3 DNA reads as TGTGCCAGCAGCCCACGAAACACTGAGGATTTTAATGAGCAGTTCTTC.

This clone was seen more than once but under ten times. V gene TRBV27 combines with J gene TRBJ1-6, with 9 bases aligning to TRBD1. CDR3 length: 16 amino acids. V lost 5 bases, J lost 7 bases, and 9 bases stayed unmatched. Germline V gene sequence: CDR1 MNHEY, CDR2 SMNVEV (reference sequence). CDR3 sequence (DNA): TGTGCCAGCAGTATGACAGGGGGGATAATCAATTCACCCCTCCACTTT. Residues: CASSMTGGIINSPLHF.